This TCR beta chain came from a study of blood T cell repertoires in COVID-19. As for the study in general: T cells, B-cell-depleted T cells, or PBMCs provided the cDNA or gDNA that served as material.

Using immunoSEQ multiplex PCR, the repertoire was profiled, and TCRdb retains in-frame clones only, with some absent. Altogether 150,000 to 180,000 clones are present, 75% to 95% being singletons, with the ten largest covering 0.55%. Trimming left V 0 bases short and J 0 bases short, with 7 bases between. CDR3 length: 15 amino acids. Germline lookup yields CDR1 SGHRS and CDR2 YFSETQ. The TCR was taken from a man aged 45 to 65 with acute or convalescent COVID-19. The genes are TRBV5-1 and TRBJ2-1; D unclear. The sample consisted of peripheral blood. The CDR3 sequence is CASSLVSSSYNEQFF. The CDR3 bases are TGCGCCAGCAGCTTGGTTAGTAGCTCCTACAATGAGCAGTTCTTC.